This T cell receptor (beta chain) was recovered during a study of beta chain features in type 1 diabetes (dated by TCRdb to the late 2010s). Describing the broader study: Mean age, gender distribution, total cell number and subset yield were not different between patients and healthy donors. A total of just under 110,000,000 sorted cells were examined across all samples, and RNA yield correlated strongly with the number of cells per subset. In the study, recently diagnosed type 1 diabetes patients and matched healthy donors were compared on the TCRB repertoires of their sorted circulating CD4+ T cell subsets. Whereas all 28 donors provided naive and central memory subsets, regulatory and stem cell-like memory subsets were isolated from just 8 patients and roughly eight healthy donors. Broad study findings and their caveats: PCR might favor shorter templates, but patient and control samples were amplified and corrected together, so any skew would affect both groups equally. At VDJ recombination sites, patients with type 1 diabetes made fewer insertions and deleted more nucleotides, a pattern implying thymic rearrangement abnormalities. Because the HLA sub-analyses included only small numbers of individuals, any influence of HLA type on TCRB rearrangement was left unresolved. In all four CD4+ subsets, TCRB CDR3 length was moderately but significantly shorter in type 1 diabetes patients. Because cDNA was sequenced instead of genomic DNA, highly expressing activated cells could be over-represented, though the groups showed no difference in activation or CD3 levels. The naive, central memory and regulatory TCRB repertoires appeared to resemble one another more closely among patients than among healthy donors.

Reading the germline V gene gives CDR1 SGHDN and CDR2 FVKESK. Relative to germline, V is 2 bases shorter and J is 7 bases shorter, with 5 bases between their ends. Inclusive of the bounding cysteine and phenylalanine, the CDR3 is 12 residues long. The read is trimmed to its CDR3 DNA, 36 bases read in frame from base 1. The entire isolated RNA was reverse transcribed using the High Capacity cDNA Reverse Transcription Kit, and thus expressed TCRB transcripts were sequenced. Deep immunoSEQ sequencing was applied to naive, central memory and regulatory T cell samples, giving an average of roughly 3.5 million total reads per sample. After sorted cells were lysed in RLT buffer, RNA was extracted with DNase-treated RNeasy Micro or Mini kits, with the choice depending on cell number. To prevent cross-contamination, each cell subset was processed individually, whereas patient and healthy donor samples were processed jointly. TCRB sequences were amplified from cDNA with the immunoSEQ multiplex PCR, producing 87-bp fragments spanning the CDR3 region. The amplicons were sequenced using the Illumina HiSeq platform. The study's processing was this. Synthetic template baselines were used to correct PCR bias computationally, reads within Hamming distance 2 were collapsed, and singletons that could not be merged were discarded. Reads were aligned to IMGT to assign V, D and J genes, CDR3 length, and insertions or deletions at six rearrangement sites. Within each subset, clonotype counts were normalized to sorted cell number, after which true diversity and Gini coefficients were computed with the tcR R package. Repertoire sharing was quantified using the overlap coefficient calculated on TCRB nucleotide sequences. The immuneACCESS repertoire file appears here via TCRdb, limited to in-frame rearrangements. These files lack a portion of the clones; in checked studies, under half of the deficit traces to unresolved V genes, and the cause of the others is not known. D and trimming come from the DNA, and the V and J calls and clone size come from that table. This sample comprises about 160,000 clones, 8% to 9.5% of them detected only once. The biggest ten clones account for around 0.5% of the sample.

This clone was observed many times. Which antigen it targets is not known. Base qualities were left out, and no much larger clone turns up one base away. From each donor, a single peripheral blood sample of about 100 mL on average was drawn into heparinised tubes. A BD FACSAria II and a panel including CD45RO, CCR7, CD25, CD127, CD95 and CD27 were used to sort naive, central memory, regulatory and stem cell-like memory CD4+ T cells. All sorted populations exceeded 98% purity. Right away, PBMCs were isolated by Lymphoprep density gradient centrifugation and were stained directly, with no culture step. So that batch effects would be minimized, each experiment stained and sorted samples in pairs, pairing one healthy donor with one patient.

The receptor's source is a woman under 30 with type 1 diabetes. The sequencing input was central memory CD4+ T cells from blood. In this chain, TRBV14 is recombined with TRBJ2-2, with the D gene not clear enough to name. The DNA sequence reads TGTGCCAGCAGCCAAAATCACGGGGAGCTGTTTTTT. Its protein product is CASSQNHGELFF.